The 26 T cell receptor beta chains below come from one sample, sequenced in a study of T cell changes during pregnancy in multiple sclerosis. Libraries were prepared by immunoSEQ multiplex PCR; TCRdb keeps only in-frame clonotypes and omits some of them. The table has 40,000 to 50,000 clones, 90% seen once. The sample in question was CD8+ T cells from peripheral blood mononuclear cells, obtained in the first trimester of pregnancy. All receptors come from a female donor with multiple sclerosis, enrolled in a pregnancy study.

The V gene is TRBV15, the J gene TRBJ1-5; D may be TRBD1 (6 bases). Trimming removed 0 bases at V and 7 bases at J, with 13 bases between. Germline-derived CDR1 and CDR2 are LNHNV and YYDKDF (reference sequence). This CDR3 has 15 residues. The CDR3, as DNA: TGTGCCACCAGCAGAGATCTGGGGGCCCTCCAGCCCCAGCATTTT. This translates into CATSRDLGALQPQHF. The whole variable domain, filled in from reference TRBV15 and TRBJ1-5, reads DAMVIQNPRYQVTQFGKPVTLSCSQTLNHNVMYWYQQKSSQAPKLLFHYYDKDFNNEADTPDNFQSRRPNTSFCFLDIRSPGLGDTAMYLCATSRDLGALQPQHFGDGTRLSIL.

The V call is TRBV11-2, the J call TRBJ1-1, with TRBD1 identical over 12 bases. The CDR3 loop spans 12 amino acids. The V gene end was trimmed by 5 bases and the J gene end by 11 bases; junction bases not matched to a gene: 3. Germline CDR1 is SGHAT and CDR2 is FQNNGV. The CDR3 here is CASSTGTGGAFF. CDR3 bases: TGTGCCAGCAGCACTGGGACAGGGGGCGCTTTCTTT.

V and J are TRBV18 and TRBJ2-2, with 13 bases lining up with TRBD2. The CDR3 has 16 amino acids. Germline CDR1 and CDR2: KGHSH and LQKENI. The ends lost 3 bases at V and 5 bases at J; junction bases unmatched: 3. Here the CDR3 DNA reads TGTGCCAGCTCACCGACTAGCGGGGGGAAGACCGGGGAGCTGTTTTTT. Translation gives CASSPTSGGKTGELFF.

A remark on this clone: This sample includes further DNA sequences coding for the same CDR3. V and J are TRBV5-1 and TRBJ2-7; D gene uncertain. The CDR3 runs 14 residues. CDR1 SGHRS and CDR2 YFSETQ come from the germline V gene. V shed 0 bases and J shed 3 bases, with 10 bases lying between them. As DNA, the CDR3 is TGCGCCAGCAGCTTGGCAGGCATAGGCTACGAGCAGTACTTC. Translated, it gives CASSLAGIGYEQYF.

The chain employs TRBV6-6 and TRBJ2-1; D perhaps matches TRBD2 (6 bases). The V end lost 7 bases, the J end lost 7 bases, and 23 bases lay between the germline ends. Per germline, CDR1 MNHNY and CDR2 SVGAGI (reference sequence). CDR3 length: 16 residues. The CDR3 reads CASTSGGFRVGNEQFF. In DNA, the CDR3 is TGTGCCAGCACCTCTGGGGGGTTTCGGGTGGGAAATGAGCAGTTCTTC.

J is TRBJ2-1 and V is TRBV4-1, with D tentatively TRBD2 (6 bases). The CDR3 contains 14 residues. V was clipped by 0 bases and J by 10 bases, with 13 bases between them. In germline, CDR1 is MGHRA, CDR2 YSYEKL. CDR3 in DNA: TGCGCCAGCAGCCAAGATGGGCCTAGCGAGGAGCAGTTCTTC. Translated: CASSQDGPSEEQFF.

In this sample, this clone turned up once. V and J are TRBV5-4 and TRBJ2-1; 14 bases line up with TRBD2. The V and J ends lost 4 bases and 5 bases, in that order; junction bases with no gene match: 8. CDR1 SGHNT and CDR2 YYREEE come from the germline V gene (reference sequence). The CDR3 has 17 amino acids. The CDR3: CASSEGLAGGLHNEQFF. In DNA form, the CDR3 reads TGTGCCAGCAGCGAAGGACTAGCGGGGGGATTACACAATGAGCAGTTCTTC.

This clone was counted between two and nine times. V usage is TRBV19 and J usage is TRBJ1-1, with 9 nucleotides matching TRBD1. Germline loops: CDR1 LNHDA, CDR2 SQIVND (reference sequence). J was trimmed by 2 bases and V by 7 bases; bases with no gene match: 5. The CDR3 covers 14 residues. The CDR3 region is CASTLGQGNTEAFF. CDR3 nucleotides: TGTGCCAGTACCCTGGGACAGGGAAACACTGAAGCTTTCTTT.

This chain joins TRBV6-5 and TRBJ1-2; D is unresolved. The CDR3 contains 14 residues. CDR1 MNHEY and CDR2 SVGAGI come from the germline V gene. Trimming cost V 5 bases and J 4 bases, with 14 bases left between them. CDR3 nucleotide sequence: TGTGCCAGCAGTGAAGACCCGCCGGGCTATGGCTACACCTTC. This encodes CASSEDPPGYGYTF.

This clone was seen just once. The sample has other DNA sequences that encode this CDR3 too. This chain links TRBV7-3 with TRBJ1-3, with TRBD1 identical over 8 bases. Germline values: CDR1 SGHTA, CDR2 FQGTGA. The CDR3 has 15 amino acids. The V segment lost 2 bases and the J segment 3 bases; nucleotides outside the gene matches: 3. The chain's CDR3 is CASSLSGGFGNTIYF. CDR3 in DNA: TGTGCCAGCAGCTTATCAGGGGGCTTTGGAAACACCATATATTTT.

The chain carries TRBV25-1 and TRBJ2-3; no clear D gene. The V and J ends lost 6 bases and 1 base respectively, with 8 bases between them. This CDR3 is built from 13 residues. Germline CDR1 MGHDK, CDR2 SYGVNS. CDR3 nucleotide sequence: TGTGCCAGCAGCAGTTTTCGCACAGATACGCAGTATTTT. Protein sequence: CASSSFRTDTQYF.

The chain has TRBV5-6 and TRBJ1-1; unclear D gene. Germline lookup yields CDR1 SGHDT and CDR2 YYEEEE. This CDR3 has 14 residues. The germline V and J ends were trimmed by 0 bases and 1 base, with 7 bases remaining between them. The CDR3 DNA is TGTGCCAGCAGCTTGGCCTGGGCGAACACTGAAGCTTTCTTT. Its translation: CASSLAWANTEAFF.

This clone has a handful of counts. The rearrangement links TRBV5-1 to TRBJ1-2, with 8 bases aligning to TRBD1. J lost 3 bases, V lost 6 bases, and 7 bases had no gene match. CDR3 length: 14 residues. Germline V gene sequence: CDR1 SGHRS, CDR2 YFSETQ. CDR3 in amino acids: CASTLQTGDYGYTF. CDR3 sequence (DNA): TGCGCCAGCACCCTCCAGACAGGGGACTATGGCTACACCTTC. Variable domain in full (rest from reference TRBV5-1 and TRBJ1-2): KAGVTQTPRYLIKTRGQQVTLSCSPISGHRSVSWYQQTPGQGLQFLFEYFSETQRNKGNFPGRFSGRQFSNSRSEMNVSTLELGDSALYLCASTLQTGDYGYTFGSGTRLTVV.

The rearrangement joins TRBV19 to TRBJ1-2; D is unresolved. Germline V gene lookup returns CDR1 LNHDA and CDR2 SQIVND (reference sequence). V was pared by 6 bases and J by 5 bases, with 19 bases between. The CDR3 sequence is 15 residues long. The CDR3 protein is CASSLEGTPAYGYTF. In DNA form, the CDR3 reads TGTGCCAGTAGCTTAGAGGGCACACCAGCATATGGCTACACCTTC.

The chain has TRBV14 and TRBJ2-7, with D tentatively TRBD1 (5 bases). CDR1 SGHDN and CDR2 FVKESK come from the germline V gene. The CDR3 consists of 14 residues. V was pared by 4 bases and J by 3 bases, with 13 bases between. The CDR3 DNA follows: TGTGCCAGCAGCCGACTCGACAGTTTCTACGAGCAGTACTTC. This sequence encodes CASSRLDSFYEQYF.

The V and J genes are TRBV7-2 and TRBJ2-3, with 7 nucleotides matching TRBD2. Looked up from germline, CDR1 is SGHTA and CDR2 is FQGNSA. With V trimmed by 7 bases and J by 1 base, 11 bases remained unmatched. The CDR3 contains 16 residues. The CDR3 here is CASTDRPAGGTDTQYF. The CDR3, as DNA: TGTGCCAGCACCGACCGCCCTGCGGGGGGCACAGATACGCAGTATTTT.

The J gene is TRBJ1-1, the V gene TRBV27; possibly TRBD1 for D (5 bases). CDR1 and CDR2 (germline): MNHEY, SMNVEV (reference sequence). This CDR3 comprises 15 residues. V dropped 3 bases and J dropped 4 bases, with 15 bases sitting between them. Written as DNA, the CDR3 is TGTGCCAGCAGTTTCGGGACTACTAGGATCACTGAAGCTTTCTTT. It yields the protein CASSFGTTRITEAFF.

The V and J genes are TRBV19 and TRBJ2-7, with a weak D call TRBD1 (5 bases). In germline, CDR1 is LNHDA, CDR2 SQIVND (reference sequence). The CDR3 is 13 residues long. Trimming stripped 2 bases from V and 6 bases from J, with 11 bases between. In DNA form, the CDR3 reads TGTGCCAGTAGTATACAGAGAACAGGCGAGCAGTACTTC. It is translated as CASSIQRTGEQYF. Variable domain in full (rest from reference TRBV19 and TRBJ2-7): DGGITQSPKYLFRKEGQNVTLSCEQNLNHDAMYWYRQDPGQGLRLIYYSQIVNDFQKGDIAEGYSVSREKKESFPLTVTSAQKNPTAFYLCASSIQRTGEQYFGPGTRLTVT.

The V and J genes are TRBV7-9 and TRBJ2-2; tentatively, D is TRBD1 (5 bases). CDR1 and CDR2 from the germline V gene are SEHNR and FQNEAQ (reference sequence). The CDR3 runs 14 residues. Trimming took 1 base from V and 3 from J, leaving 6 bases between them. This chain's CDR3 is CASSLGGYTGELFF. The DNA for the CDR3 is TGTGCCAGCAGCTTAGGGGGCTACACCGGGGAGCTGTTTTTT.

V usage is TRBV29-1 and J usage is TRBJ2-7; the D gene is possibly TRBD1 (5 bases). Germline CDR1 is SQVTM and CDR2 is ANQGSEA. V shed 1 base and J shed 3 bases, with 13 bases lying between them. The CDR3 loop spans 14 amino acids. For the CDR3, the DNA is TGCAGCGTTGAAGCCGACAGTCGTAGCTACGAGCAGTACTTC. Amino acids: CSVEADSRSYEQYF.

The table lists this clone with a few counts. CDR3 sequence: CASSSLVGSGYEAFF. The CDR3 DNA is TGTGCCAGTAGTTCCCTAGTTGGGTCCGGGTATGAAGCTTTCTTT. This chain connects TRBV19 to TRBJ1-1; D not certain. This CDR3 has 15 residues. The V and J ends lost 5 bases and 7 bases respectively, with 20 bases between them. CDR1 is LNHDA and CDR2 is SQIVND in the germline V gene (reference sequence).

This clone was recorded many times. V and J are TRBV6-1 and TRBJ2-7, with D possibly being TRBD1 (6 bases). The V gene's germline CDR1 is MNHNS and CDR2 SASEGT. This CDR3 spans 15 amino acids. V lost 2 bases and J 0 bases, leaving 11 bases between the germline ends. The CDR3 region has the DNA TGTGCCAGCAGTGAAACCCCAGGGGCCTCCTACGAGCAGTACTTC. Protein: CASSETPGASYEQYF.

The chain uses TRBV10-3 and TRBJ2-2; D perhaps matches TRBD1 (6 bases). CDR3 length: 15 amino acids. In germline, CDR1 is ENHRY, CDR2 SYGVKD. The V end was cut by 2 bases, the J end by 4 bases, with 11 bases between. CDR3 in amino acids: CAISEVTGTTGELFF. In DNA form, the CDR3 reads TGTGCCATCAGTGAGGTTACAGGGACCACCGGGGAGCTGTTTTTT.

Regarding this clone: This same CDR3 is encoded by further DNA sequences in the sample. V usage is TRBV27 and J usage is TRBJ1-1; tentatively, D is TRBD1 (5 bases). This CDR3 spans 13 amino acids. Germline V gene sequence: CDR1 MNHEY, CDR2 SMNVEV (reference sequence). Trimming pared 4 bases from V and 1 base from J, leaving 7 bases between. CDR3 in amino acids: CASSWGGNTEAFF. CDR3 bases: TGTGCCAGCAGTTGGGGGGGGAACACTGAAGCTTTCTTT.

This sequence joins TRBV7-8 and TRBJ2-7; maybe TRBD1 (5 bases). Looked up from germline, CDR1 is SGHVS and CDR2 is FQNEAQ. CDR3 length: 15 amino acids. With 3 bases removed from V and 2 bases from J, the gap between germline ends came to 14 bases. The CDR3 reads CASSFGQAGTYEQYF. Written as DNA, the CDR3 is TGTGCCAGCAGCTTCGGGCAGGCAGGGACCTACGAGCAGTACTTC.

The chain links TRBV5-5 to TRBJ1-2, with D possibly TRBD1 on 6 matching bases. The germline V gene has CDR1 SGHKS and CDR2 YYEKEE (reference sequence). The ends were cut back, 4 bases at V and 5 bases at J, with 15 bases in the middle. This CDR3 has 14 amino acids. The CDR3 DNA reads TGTGCCAGCAGCCCGGACAGCGGGGGATATGGCTACACCTTC. Protein sequence: CASSPDSGGYGYTF.